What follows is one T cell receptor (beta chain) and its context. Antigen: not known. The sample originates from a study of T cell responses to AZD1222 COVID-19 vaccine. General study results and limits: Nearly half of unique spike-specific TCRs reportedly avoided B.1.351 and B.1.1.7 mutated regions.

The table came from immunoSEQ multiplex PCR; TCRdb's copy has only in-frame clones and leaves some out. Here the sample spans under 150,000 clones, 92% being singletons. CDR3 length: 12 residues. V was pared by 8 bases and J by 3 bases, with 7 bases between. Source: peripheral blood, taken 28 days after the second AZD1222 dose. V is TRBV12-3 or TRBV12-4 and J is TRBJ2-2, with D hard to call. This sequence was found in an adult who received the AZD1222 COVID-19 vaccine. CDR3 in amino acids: CASPAYTGELFF. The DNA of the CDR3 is TGTGCCAGCCCCGCATACACCGGGGAGCTGTTTTTT.